What follows is one TCR beta chain and its context. Its cognate antigen is unknown. The sample is drawn from a study of read filtering for tumor transcriptome and immune sequencing. Study context: The cohort had roughly 17 men and under 15 women aged about 45 to 90, mean approximately 66 years. R-ISS stage counts were under ten for I, about 15 for II, more than 5 for III.

Study outcomes and limitations: Without single-read clonotypes, shared clonotype proportions correlated more between IR-seq and RNA-seq.

V gave up 5 bases and J gave up 8 bases, with 30 bases separating them. The CDR3 sequence is 19 residues long. Looked up from germline, CDR1 is LGHDT and CDR2 is YNNKEL (reference sequence). The library was built from about 400 ng RNA with molecular barcoded adaptors for alpha/delta and beta/gamma chains. TCRdb fed the reads into MiXCR, producing one record per CDR3 protein. The sample includes approximately 90,000 distinct CDR3 sequences, approximately 13% of them seen just once. The TCR originated in a donor at least 40 years old with multiple myeloma. The source material was a population of CD138-negative cells sorted from bone marrow. The chain couples TRBV3-1 to TRBJ2-2, with D possibly being TRBD1 (6 bases). In DNA, the CDR3 is TGTGCCAGCAGCTATCTGAGTCGCTGGAGTGGGGGCCAGGCGGGGGAGCTGTTTTTT. Translated: CASSYLSRWSGGQAGELFF.